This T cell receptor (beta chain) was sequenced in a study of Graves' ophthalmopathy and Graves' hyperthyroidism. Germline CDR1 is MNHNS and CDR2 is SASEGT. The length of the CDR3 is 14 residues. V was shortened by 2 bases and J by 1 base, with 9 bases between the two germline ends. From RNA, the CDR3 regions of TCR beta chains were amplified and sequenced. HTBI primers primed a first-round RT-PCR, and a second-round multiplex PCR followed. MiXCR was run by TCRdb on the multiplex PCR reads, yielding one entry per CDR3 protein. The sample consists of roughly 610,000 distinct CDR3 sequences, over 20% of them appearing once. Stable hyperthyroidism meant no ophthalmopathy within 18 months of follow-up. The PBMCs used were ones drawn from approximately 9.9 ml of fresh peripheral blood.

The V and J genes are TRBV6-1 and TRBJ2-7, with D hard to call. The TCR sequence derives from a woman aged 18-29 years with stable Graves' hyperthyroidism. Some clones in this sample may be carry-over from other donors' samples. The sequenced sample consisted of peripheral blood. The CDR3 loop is CASSERHTSYEQYF. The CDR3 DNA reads TGTGCCAGCAGTGAACGGCATACATCCTACGAGCAGTACTTC.